The source of this T cell receptor beta chain is a study of tumor and adjacent non-tumor tissue in lung cancer. Overall study context: The cohort had about a dozen adenocarcinoma, 2 squamous cell and 1 small cell patients. The patients, 10 to 11 men and 5 women, were about 31 to 80 with stage I to III disease. General observations from the study: Shorter survival was associated with higher TCR diversity in tumors. Tumor repertoires had a smaller top 100 clone share than normal lung.

This clonotype was seen a single time. As yet, its antigen is unknown. TCRbeta libraries were built with three rounds of nested PCR, modified from ARM-PCR. TCRdb used MiXCR to reprocess the multiplex PCR reads, holding one entry per CDR3 protein. This table has 110,000 or so distinct CDR3 sequences, approximately 82% appearing once. This CDR3 has 13 residues. Germline CDR1 and CDR2: GTSNPN and SVGIG (reference sequence). The template was RNA from unsorted bulk tissue. The J gene is TRBJ1-1, the V gene TRBV30; D is unclear. The material sequenced was lung tumor tissue. The source of this sequence is a woman aged 55-69 years with non-small cell lung cancer. For the CDR3, the DNA is TGTGGCAGGAGTGTCGGGGATAGCACTGAAGCTTTCTTT. It translates to CGRSVGDSTEAFF.